This T cell receptor (beta chain) was identified during a study of shared clonotypes between healthy human individuals. Whole-study context: Donors had three CD4 naive, three CD4 memory, two CD8 naive and one CD8 memory plate apiece.

Assay: immunoSEQ multiplex PCR; the TCRdb copy retains only in-frame clones and omits some. The table includes fewer than 2.5 million clones, approximately 93% detected once. CDR3 length: 14 residues. Germline CDR1 reads MDHEN; CDR2 reads SYDVKM. Trimming took off 3 bases at V and 2 bases at J, with 11 bases between the two ends. Sequencing input: naive CD4+ T cells from PBMCs. Subset meaning: CD45RA+ positively selected. The V call is TRBV28, the J call TRBJ2-7, with D perhaps TRBD1 (6 bases). The sequence derives from a man aged 18 to 29 in good health. Some clones in this sample may be carry-over from other donors' samples. The CDR3: CASSLPGQPYEQYF. DNA for the CDR3: TGTGCCAGCAGTTTGCCGGGACAACCCTACGAGCAGTACTTC.